The 9 T cell receptor beta chains presented below share a single source sample, sequenced in a study of blood T cell repertoires in COVID-19. Produced via immunoSEQ multiplex PCR; TCRdb's table is partial and in-frame only. The table shows 200,000 to 250,000 clones, with approximately 78% occurring only once. Sequencing was performed on peripheral blood. These receptors were taken from a woman of 80 years or more with COVID-19, enrolled during active disease.

The V gene is TRBV18, the J gene TRBJ1-3; no definite D call. V dropped 3 bases and J dropped 10 bases, with 25 bases sitting between them. This CDR3 comprises 17 residues. CDR1 is KGHSH, CDR2 LQKENI, per germline. CDR3 loop: CASSPASGTALGRTIYF. For the CDR3, the DNA is TGTGCCAGCTCACCCGCAAGCGGCACAGCCCTTGGTAGGACCATATATTTT.

This clone was recorded only once. The chain has TRBV18 and TRBJ1-1; 8 positions match TRBD1. The germline CDR1 and CDR2 sequences are KGHSH and LQKENI. Trimming at V came to 6 bases and at J to 0 bases, leaving 15 bases not matched to a gene. The CDR3 length is 18 residues. The CDR3 nucleotides are TGTGCCAGCTCCACTACCCGTAACAGGGGGTTGATGAACACTGAAGCTTTCTTT. This encodes CASSTTRNRGLMNTEAFF.

J is TRBJ2-5 and V is TRBV7-3; D possibly corresponds to TRBD1 (6 bases). CDR3 length: 17 amino acids. Trimming took off 0 bases at V and 1 base at J, with 15 bases between the two ends. Germline lookup yields CDR1 SGHTA and CDR2 FQGTGA. The DNA of the CDR3 is TGTGCCAGCAGCTTAACGGGTGGTGTGGGGGCCCAAGAGACCCAGTACTTC. Translation: CASSLTGGVGAQETQYF.

This clone was recorded once. CDR3 loop: CATSDSHGDGYTF. DNA for the CDR3: TGTGCCACCAGTGACTCGCACGGAGACGGGTACACCTTC. The chain combines TRBV24-1 with TRBJ1-2; D call uncertain. CDR3 length equals 13 residues. The V and J ends lost 4 bases and 11 bases respectively, with 16 bases between them. CDR1 KGHDR and CDR2 SFDVKD come from the germline V gene.

The chain couples TRBV4-2 to TRBJ2-3; the match to TRBD2 covers 7 bases. This CDR3 region has 17 residues. The V gene's germline CDR1 is LGHNA and CDR2 YNFKEQ. J was trimmed by 4 bases and V by 0 bases; bases with no gene match: 10. The DNA of the CDR3 is TGTGCCAGCAGCCAAGATCCGGGGGGTCGGGTTTCAGATACGCAGTATTTT. Its protein is CASSQDPGGRVSDTQYF.

The chain links TRBV6-5 to TRBJ2-7, with TRBD1 matching over 7 bases. The junction had 7 bases not matched to a gene; V was cut back by 6 bases and J by 2 bases. Germline V CDR1 and CDR2: MNHEY, SVGAGI. The CDR3 loop spans 14 amino acids. In DNA form, the CDR3 reads TGTGCCAGCAGAAAGGACAGGCCCCCCTACGAGCAGTACTTC. Amino acid sequence: CASRKDRPPYEQYF.

This rearrangement joins TRBV18 to TRBJ1-5; the match to TRBD1 covers 7 bases. The CDR3 has 17 residues. Trimming took 5 bases from V and 1 from J; bases not matched to a gene: 11. Germline CDR1 KGHSH, CDR2 LQKENI. The CDR3 DNA reads TGTGCCAGCTCATCGGGACAGACCCAACAGAGCAATCAGCCCCAGCATTTT. Translation gives CASSSGQTQQSNQPQHF.

This rearrangement joins TRBV13 to TRBJ2-2, with 7 bases matching TRBD1. The CDR3 covers 14 residues. Per germline, CDR1 PRHDT and CDR2 FYEKMQ (reference sequence). J gave up 8 bases and V 5 bases, and 8 bases lay outside the gene matches. Here the CDR3 DNA reads TGTGCCAGCAGCCGGACAGGAACCTCGGGGGAGCTGTTTTTT. Protein product: CASSRTGTSGELFF. Full variable domain (rest looked up from reference TRBV13 and TRBJ2-2): AAGVIQSPRHLIKEKRETATLKCYPIPRHDTVYWYQQGPGQDPQFLISFYEKMQSDKGSIPDRFSAQQFSDYHSELNMSSLELGDSALYFCASSRTGTSGELFFGEGSRLTVL.

This chain connects TRBV25-1 to TRBJ1-6; D not certain. The CDR3 totals 15 residues. Germline V gene data show CDR1 as MGHDK and CDR2 as SYGVNS. V shed 2 bases and J shed 10 bases, with 15 bases lying between them. The CDR3: CASSEDRALRSPLHF. The CDR3 coding sequence is TGTGCCAGCAGTGAAGATAGAGCCTTGCGGTCACCCCTCCACTTT.